This section outlines one T cell receptor (beta chain) sequence together with its context. Antigen: not known. TCRdb keeps only in-frame clones here, not all; method: immunoSEQ multiplex PCR. There are approximately 190,000 clones in the sample; approximately 92% occur only once, and about 1.2% lies in the top ten. The sample comes from a study of T cell responses to AZD1222 COVID-19 vaccine. Across the study: It was second doses at about 4 or about 12 weeks that were pooled.

CDR1 MNHNS and CDR2 SASEGT come from the germline V gene. The CDR3 runs to 14 residues. V lost 10 bases to trimming and J lost 7 bases, with 19 bases between them. Study findings and constraints: The reported proportion of spike-specific TCRs targeting unmutated variant regions was nearly half. Donors, mostly white British, included more females; clonal diversity was possibly underestimated. In all cases, repertoires were sampled only after the peak T cell response.

This chain uses TRBV6-1 with TRBJ1-4, with a weak D call TRBD1 (5 bases). The clonotype originates from an adult in good health. Source: peripheral blood, taken on day 0 of AZD1222 vaccination. DNA of the CDR3: TGTGCCACCACCCACAGGAGAGGTGGTGAAAAACTGTTTTTT. This encodes CATTHRRGGEKLFF.